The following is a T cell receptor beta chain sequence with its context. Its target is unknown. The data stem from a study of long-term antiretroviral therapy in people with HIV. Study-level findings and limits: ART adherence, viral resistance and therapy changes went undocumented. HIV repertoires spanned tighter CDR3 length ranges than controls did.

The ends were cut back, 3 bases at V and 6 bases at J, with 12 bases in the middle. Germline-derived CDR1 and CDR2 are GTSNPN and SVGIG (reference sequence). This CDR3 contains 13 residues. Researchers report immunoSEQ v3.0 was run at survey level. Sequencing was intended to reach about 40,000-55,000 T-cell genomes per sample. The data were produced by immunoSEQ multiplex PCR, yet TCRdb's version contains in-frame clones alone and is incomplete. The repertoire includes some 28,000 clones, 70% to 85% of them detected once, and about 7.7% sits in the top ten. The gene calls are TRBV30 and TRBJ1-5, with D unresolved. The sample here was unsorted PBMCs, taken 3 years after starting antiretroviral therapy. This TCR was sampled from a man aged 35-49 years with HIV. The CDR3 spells CAWSDLRGQPQHF. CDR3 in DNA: TGTGCCTGGAGCGACCTACGGGGTCAGCCCCAGCATTTT. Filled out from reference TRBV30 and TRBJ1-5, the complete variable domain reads SQTIHQWPATLVQPVGSPLSLECTVEGTSNPNLYWYRQAAGRGLQLLFYSVGIGQISSEVPQNLSASRPQDRQFILSSKKLLLSDSGFYLCAWSDLRGQPQHFGDGTRLSIL.